The 11 T cell receptor beta chains listed next were all sequenced from one sample in a study of T-cell memory formation after mild COVID-19. TCRdb redid the calling of the 5' RACE reads with MiXCR, one entry per CDR3 protein. The sample lists some 57,000 distinct CDR3 sequences; 10% to 15% were seen once. Input material: PBMCs or a T cell subset sorted from them (not recorded which). All receptors derive from a man younger than 35 who had mild COVID-19 (a few samples of this study predate the infection). Cell type and time point are not known.

This clonotype was seen only a few times. The rearrangement uses TRBV5-1 and TRBJ1-2; the match to TRBD1 covers 7 bases. V shed 1 base and J 5 bases; nucleotides not matched to a gene: 11. Germline CDR1 reads SGHRS; CDR2 reads YFSETQ. CDR3 size: 16 residues. CDR3 loop: CASSLTRQGWGYGYTF. The CDR3 region has the DNA TGCGCCAGCAGCTTGACTCGACAGGGTTGGGGATATGGCTACACCTTC. Full variable domain (remainder filled in from reference TRBV5-1 and TRBJ1-2): KAGVTQTPRYLIKTRGQQVTLSCSPISGHRSVSWYQQTPGQGLQFLFEYFSETQRNKGNFPGRFSGRQFSNSRSEMNVSTLELGDSALYLCASSLTRQGWGYGYTFGSGTRLTVV.

This clonotype was found a few times. The chain is built from TRBV24-1 and TRBJ2-1; TRBD2 aligns across 7 bases. The V gene end was trimmed by 5 bases and the J gene end by 3 bases; junction bases not matched to a gene: 6. The length of the CDR3 is 15 residues. Germline V CDR1 and CDR2: KGHDR, SFDVKD. The CDR3: CATSGASGNYNEQFF. The CDR3 bases are TGTGCCACCAGTGGGGCTAGCGGCAACTACAATGAGCAGTTCTTC.

V gene TRBV10-1 combines with J gene TRBJ2-3; D remains unclear. The germline CDR1 and CDR2 sequences are WNHNN and SYGVQD (reference sequence). Trimming took off 2 bases at V and 2 bases at J, with 8 bases between the two ends. The CDR3 loop spans 14 amino acids. CDR3 coding DNA: TGCGCCAGCAGTGAGAACATGATCACAGATACGCAGTATTTT. Encoded protein: CASSENMITDTQYF.

The chain employs TRBV3-1 and TRBJ2-1, with 8 bases that match TRBD2. Germline CDR1 LGHDT, CDR2 YNNKEL (reference sequence). After removal of 4 bases from V and 0 bases from J, the junction contained 2 bases not matched to a gene. The CDR3 is made up of 15 amino acids. CDR3 nucleotide sequence: TGTGCCAGCAGCCGCAGCGGGGGCTCCTACAATGAGCAGTTCTTC. Residues: CASSRSGGSYNEQFF.

This rearrangement joins TRBV9 to TRBJ1-2; unclear D gene. V lost 3 bases and J 8 bases, leaving 11 bases between the germline ends. Germline CDR1 reads SGDLS; CDR2 reads YYNGEE. This CDR3 is 12 amino acids long. The CDR3 region is CASSALLTGYTF. The CDR3 bases are TGTGCCAGCAGCGCCCTCCTGACGGGCTACACCTTC.

This clonotype was seen just once. The chain combines TRBV19 with TRBJ1-4; tentatively, D is TRBD1 (5 bases). The length of the CDR3 is 11 residues. Trimming shortened V by 5 bases and J by 12 bases, and 10 bases separated the two germline ends. Germline lookup yields CDR1 LNHDA and CDR2 SQIVND (reference sequence). The CDR3 bases are TGTGCCAGTAGTCGCCGAGGGGAACTGTTTTTT. It yields the protein CASSRRGELFF.

This clonotype was detected only a few times. The V gene is TRBV7-2, the J gene TRBJ1-1, with D possibly TRBD1 on 5 matching bases. V lost 11 bases, J lost 6 bases, and 16 bases lay in between. The CDR3 is 12 residues long. Germline loops: CDR1 SGHTA, CDR2 FQGNSA. Here the CDR3 DNA reads TGTGCCGGGACCAGGGTAGGAGCTGAAGCTTTCTTT. Protein: CAGTRVGAEAFF.

The chain links TRBV4-3 to TRBJ2-1, with a weak D call TRBD1 (5 bases). Germline CDR1 is LGHNA and CDR2 is YSLEER. Trimming removed 6 bases from V and 0 bases from J, with 15 bases in between. CDR3 size: 16 residues. CDR3 nucleotide sequence: TGCGCCAGCAGAAATAATAGACAGAGCTCCTACAATGAGCAGTTCTTC. Protein: CASRNNRQSSYNEQFF.

A few counts support this clonotype. The V gene is TRBV5-1, the J gene TRBJ2-7; D assignment may be TRBD1 or TRBD2 (5 bases each). The length of the CDR3 is 15 residues. V was clipped by 4 bases and J by 6 bases, with 20 bases between them. Germline values: CDR1 SGHRS, CDR2 YFSETQ. The CDR3 here is CASSAFGAGETEQYV. CDR3 coding DNA: TGCGCCAGCAGCGCCTTCGGGGCGGGTGAGACCGAGCAGTACGTC.

This rearrangement joins TRBV27 to TRBJ1-5, with unresolved D. Trimming shortened V by 8 bases and J by 1 base, and 9 bases separated the two germline ends. The CDR3 loop spans 13 amino acids. In germline, CDR1 is MNHEY, CDR2 SMNVEV (reference sequence). CDR3 sequence reads: CASCMGSNQPQHF. The CDR3 coding sequence is TGTGCCAGCTGTATGGGCAGCAATCAGCCCCAGCATTTT.

The chain couples TRBV20-1 to TRBJ2-3; 8 nucleotides line up with TRBD2. Germline V gene lookup returns CDR1 DFQATT and CDR2 SNEGSKA (reference sequence). The CDR3 sequence is 15 residues long. The V gene end was trimmed by 3 bases and the J gene end by 2 bases; junction bases not matched to a gene: 7. The CDR3 spells CSASGGASFTDTQYF. The CDR3 region has the DNA TGCAGTGCTAGCGGGGGGGCCTCATTCACAGATACGCAGTATTTT.